This paragraph covers one T cell receptor (beta chain) sequence. These data are taken from a study of blood T cells in healthy people across ages. Sample-barcoded 5' priming and a J-beta primer mix drove a second PCR of 7 to 11 cycles. MiXCR, applied by TCRdb to the 5' RACE reads, yields one record per CDR3 protein. This sample has about 1.8 million distinct CDR3 sequences, with just under 50% found just once. The germline CDR1 and CDR2 sequences are MNHEY and SVGAGI. The junction had 4 bases not matched to a gene; V was cut back by 2 bases and J by 7 bases. The CDR3 contains 15 residues. The sample consisted of blood. The clonotype originates from a woman aged 40-49 years in good health. The chain has TRBV6-5 and TRBJ1-6, with TRBD1 identical over 8 bases. CDR3 coding DNA: TGTGCCAGCAGTTACGACAGGGGTAGGAATTCACCCCTCCACTTT. Amino acid sequence: CASSYDRGRNSPLHF.